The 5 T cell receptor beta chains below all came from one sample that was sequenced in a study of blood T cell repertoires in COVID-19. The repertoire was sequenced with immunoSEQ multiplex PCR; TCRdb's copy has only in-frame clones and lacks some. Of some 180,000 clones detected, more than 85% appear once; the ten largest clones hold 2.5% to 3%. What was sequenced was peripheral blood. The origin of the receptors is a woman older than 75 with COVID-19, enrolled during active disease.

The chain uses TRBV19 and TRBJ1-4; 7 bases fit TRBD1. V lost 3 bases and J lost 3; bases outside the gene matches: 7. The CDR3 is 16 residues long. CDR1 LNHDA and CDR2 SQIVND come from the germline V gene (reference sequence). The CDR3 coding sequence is TGTGCCAGTAGTATGGCAGGGGGAGACTCTAATGAAAAACTGTTTTTT. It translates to CASSMAGGDSNEKLFF.

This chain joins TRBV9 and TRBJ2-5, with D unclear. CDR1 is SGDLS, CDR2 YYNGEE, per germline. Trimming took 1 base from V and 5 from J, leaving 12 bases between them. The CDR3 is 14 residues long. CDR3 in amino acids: CASSVSPTGETQYF. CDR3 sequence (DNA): TGTGCCAGCAGCGTATCTCCCACCGGTGAGACCCAGTACTTC.

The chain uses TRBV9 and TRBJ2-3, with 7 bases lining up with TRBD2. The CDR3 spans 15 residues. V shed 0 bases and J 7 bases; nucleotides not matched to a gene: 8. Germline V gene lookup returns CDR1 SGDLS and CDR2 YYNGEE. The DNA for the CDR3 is TGTGCCAGCAGCGTAGTAGTGGGAGGGGATAATACGCAGTATTTT. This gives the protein CASSVVVGGDNTQYF.

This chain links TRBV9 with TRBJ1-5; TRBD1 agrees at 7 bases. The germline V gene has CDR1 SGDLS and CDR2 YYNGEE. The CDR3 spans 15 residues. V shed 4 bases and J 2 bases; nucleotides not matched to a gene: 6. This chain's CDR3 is CASSPGGEGNQPQHF. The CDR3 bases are TGTGCCAGCAGCCCAGGGGGAGAGGGCAATCAGCCCCAGCATTTT.

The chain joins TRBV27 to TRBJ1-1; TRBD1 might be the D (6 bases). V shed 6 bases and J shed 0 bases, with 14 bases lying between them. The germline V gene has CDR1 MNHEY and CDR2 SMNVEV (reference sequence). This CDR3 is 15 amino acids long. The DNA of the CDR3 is TGTGCCAGCAGGGGGGTGACAGGTATGAACACTGAAGCTTTCTTT. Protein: CASRGVTGMNTEAFF.